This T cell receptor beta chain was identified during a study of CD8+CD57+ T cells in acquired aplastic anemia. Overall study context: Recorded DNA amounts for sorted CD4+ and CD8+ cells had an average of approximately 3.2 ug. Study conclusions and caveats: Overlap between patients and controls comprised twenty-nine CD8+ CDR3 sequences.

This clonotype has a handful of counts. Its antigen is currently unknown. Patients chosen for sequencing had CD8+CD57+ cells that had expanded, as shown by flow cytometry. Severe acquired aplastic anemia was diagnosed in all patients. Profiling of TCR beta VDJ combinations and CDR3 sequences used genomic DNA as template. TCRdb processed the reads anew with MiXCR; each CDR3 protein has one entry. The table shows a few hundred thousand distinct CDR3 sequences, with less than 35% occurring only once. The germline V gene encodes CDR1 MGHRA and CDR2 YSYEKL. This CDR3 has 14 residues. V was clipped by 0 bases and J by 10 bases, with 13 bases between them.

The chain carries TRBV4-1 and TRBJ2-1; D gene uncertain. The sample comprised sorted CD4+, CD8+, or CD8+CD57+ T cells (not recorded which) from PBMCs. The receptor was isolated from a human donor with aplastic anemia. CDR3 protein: CASSQEVVGGEQFF. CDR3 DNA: TGCGCCAGCAGCCAAGAGGTGGTCGGTGGAGAGCAGTTCTTC.